Shown below are 5 T cell receptor beta chains from a single sample sequenced in a study of blood T cell repertoires in COVID-19. Libraries were prepared by immunoSEQ multiplex PCR; TCRdb keeps only in-frame clonotypes and omits some of them. Among a few hundred thousand clones listed, around 84% were seen once. Sequencing used peripheral blood. These receptors came from a human donor in a cohort sampled during active COVID-19.

This chain links TRBV29-1 with TRBJ2-5, with D possibly matching TRBD2 (6 bases). CDR3 length: 13 residues. Germline lookup yields CDR1 SQVTM and CDR2 ANQGSEA. The ends were cut back, 6 bases at V and 4 bases at J, with 15 bases in the middle. CDR3 DNA: TGCAGCGTCCGGCGGGACCTTCTAGAGACCCAGTACTTC. Its protein product is CSVRRDLLETQYF.

The genes are TRBV9 and TRBJ1-4, with a weak D call TRBD1 (5 bases). The germline V gene encodes CDR1 SGDLS and CDR2 YYNGEE. V dropped 4 bases and J dropped 4 bases, with 11 bases sitting between them. The CDR3 consists of 14 residues. CDR3 sequence reads: CASSRRAINEKLFF. CDR3 nucleotide sequence: TGTGCCAGCAGCCGCAGGGCAATTAATGAAAAACTGTTTTTT.

This clone was detected only once. This rearrangement joins TRBV7-9 to TRBJ1-2; D may be TRBD1 (6 bases). Trimming left V 1 base short and J 4 bases short, with 10 bases between. Germline CDR1 SEHNR, CDR2 FQNEAQ (reference sequence). The CDR3 is 14 residues long. The CDR3 protein is CASSLEGQAYGYTF. As DNA, the CDR3 is TGTGCCAGCAGCTTAGAGGGACAAGCCTATGGCTACACCTTC.

The CDR3 is CASSLVQGDPDTQYF. The CDR3 DNA reads TGTGCCAGCAGCTTAGTTCAGGGTGATCCCGATACGCAGTATTTT. The chain employs TRBV7-2 and TRBJ2-3, with a possible D match to TRBD1 (5 bases). V was shortened by 1 base and J by 6 bases, with 14 bases between the two germline ends. CDR3 size: 15 residues. Germline lookup yields CDR1 SGHTA and CDR2 FQGNSA.

V and J are TRBV20-1 and TRBJ2-7; D not certain. The V end was cut by 3 bases, the J end by 3 bases, with 12 bases between. The CDR3 runs to 13 residues. CDR1 is DFQATT and CDR2 is SNEGSKA in the germline V gene (reference sequence). CDR3 sequence reads: CSASGPRHYEQYF. DNA for the CDR3: TGCAGTGCTAGTGGCCCCAGACACTACGAGCAGTACTTC.